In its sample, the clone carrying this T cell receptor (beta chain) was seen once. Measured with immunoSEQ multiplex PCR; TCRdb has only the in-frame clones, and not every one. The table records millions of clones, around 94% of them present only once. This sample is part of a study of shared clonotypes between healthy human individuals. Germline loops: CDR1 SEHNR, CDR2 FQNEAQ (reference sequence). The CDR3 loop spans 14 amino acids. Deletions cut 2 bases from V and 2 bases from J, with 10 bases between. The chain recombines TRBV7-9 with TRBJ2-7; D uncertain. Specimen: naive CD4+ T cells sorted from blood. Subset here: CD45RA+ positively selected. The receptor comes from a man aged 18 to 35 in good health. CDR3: CASSLSVSTYEQYF. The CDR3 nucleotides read TGTGCCAGCAGCTTATCGGTTTCGACCTACGAGCAGTACTTC.